The 5 T cell receptor beta chains listed next were all sequenced from one sample in a study of T cell responses to AZD1222 COVID-19 vaccine. TCRdb's table, derived via immunoSEQ multiplex PCR, lists solely in-frame clones and lacks some. The sample lists tens of thousands of clones, about four fifths occurring once. This sample comprised peripheral blood, obtained 28 days after the second AZD1222 dose. The origin of the receptors is an adult who received the AZD1222 COVID-19 vaccine.

The chain uses TRBV11-2 and TRBJ2-6; no clear D gene. The length of the CDR3 is 15 residues. V was clipped by 0 bases and J by 3 bases, with 6 bases between them. The germline V gene has CDR1 SGHAT and CDR2 FQNNGV. The DNA for the CDR3 is TGTGCCAGCAGCTTAGATTCCAGTGGGGCCAACGTCCTGACTTTC. It specifies CASSLDSSGANVLTF.

This chain uses TRBV7-9 with TRBJ2-3; D remains ambiguous. V was clipped by 2 bases and J by 3 bases, with 12 bases between them. Germline V lookup: CDR1 SEHNR, CDR2 FQNEAQ (reference sequence). The CDR3 has 15 amino acids. In DNA, the CDR3 is TGTGCCAGCAGCTTAAGTGGTGGTTATACAGATACGCAGTATTTT. Its protein is CASSLSGGYTDTQYF.

CDR3 in DNA: TGTGCCACCAGCAGAGGAAGTCTAGCGGGAGGTGGAAACATTCAGTACTTC. Its translation is CATSRGSLAGGGNIQYF. The V call is TRBV15, the J call TRBJ2-4; 11 nucleotides match TRBD2. CDR3 length: 17 amino acids. J lost 6 bases, V lost 1 base, and 8 bases had no gene match. The V gene's germline CDR1 is LNHNV and CDR2 YYDKDF (reference sequence). Full variable domain (outside the CDR3, taken from reference TRBV15 and TRBJ2-4): DAMVIQNPRYQVTQFGKPVTLSCSQTLNHNVMYWYQQKSSQAPKLLFHYYDKDFNNEADTPDNFQSRRPNTSFCFLDIRSPGLGDTAMYLCATSRGSLAGGGNIQYFGAGTRLSVL.

This clone was picked up a small number of times. The rearrangement joins TRBV28 to TRBJ2-7; D is ambiguous. Germline CDR1 is MDHEN and CDR2 is SYDVKM. The V gene lost 7 bases and the J gene lost 0 bases, with 10 bases spanning the gap. This CDR3 is 13 amino acids long. The CDR3 coding sequence is TGTGCCAGCACTCCAGTCTACTCCTACGAGCAGTACTTC. It codes for CASTPVYSYEQYF.

The V call is TRBV6-6, the J call TRBJ2-7; 9 bases map to TRBD1. This CDR3 comprises 13 residues. CDR1 and CDR2 from the germline V gene are MNHNY and SVGAGI (reference sequence). V lost 8 bases to trimming and J lost 0 bases; unmatched junction nucleotides: 2. This CDR3 is CASGTGSSYEQYF. The CDR3 coding sequence is TGTGCCAGCGGGACAGGGAGCTCCTACGAGCAGTACTTC.